Listed below are T cell receptor beta chains from one sample, sequenced in a study of cytomegalovirus exposure and HLA in healthy donors. The data were produced by immunoSEQ multiplex PCR, yet TCRdb's version contains in-frame clones alone and is incomplete. The table shows about 150,000 clones, with around 84% occurring only once. Sequenced input: PBMCs. These receptors originate from a human donor in good health. The CDR3 runs from the conserved cysteine through the conserved F or W. Each record gives: J gene, clone size, D gene, V gene, CDR3 DNA, CDR3 protein. D genes are given only for firm matches. Some rows have no size entry. The others give once, few or many, or a class for an expanded clone.

>TRBJ1-2|once|TRBD1|TRBV6-1
TGTGCCAGCAGGAGGGACAGGGGTTCATATGGCTACACCTTC
CASRRDRGSYGYTF
>TRBJ2-1|many|TRBD2|TRBV9
TGTGCCAGCAGCGTTAGCGGGGATAGCTCCTACAATGAGCAGTTCTTC
CASSVSGDSSYNEQFF
>TRBJ2-7|-|-|TRBV11-2
TGTGCCAGCAGCTTAAACGGAGGGGAGCAGTACTTC
CASSLNGGEQYF
>TRBJ1-2|-|TRBD1|TRBV27
TGTGCCAGCAGACCCCCCCAGGGGGCGGAAGGCTACACCTTC
CASRPPQGAEGYTF
>TRBJ1-2|-|TRBD1|TRBV7-2
TGTGCCAGCAGCCCGGACAGGGCCGGTCACACCTTC
CASSPDRAGHTF
>TRBJ1-2|-|TRBD1|TRBV28
TGTGCCAGCAGGACAGGACAGGTGGCTGGCTACACCTTC
CASRTGQVAGYTF
>TRBJ1-2|-|TRBD1|TRBV7-9
TGTGCCAGCAGCTCCAAGGACAGGGAAGGCTACACCTTC
CASSSKDREGYTF
>TRBJ1-6|-|-|TRBV5-1
TGCGCCAGCAGCCCTAGGCCAGTGGACTCCTATAATTCACCCCTCCACTTT
CASSPRPVDSYNSPLHF
>TRBJ1-2|-|TRBD1|TRBV25-1
TGTGCCAGCAGTGAACCCGGGACAGCCTATGGCTACACCTTC
CASSEPGTAYGYTF
>TRBJ1-2|-|-|TRBV10-3
TGTGCCATCAGCGAGAAAACCATTATAGTACCGAACTATGGCTACACCTTC
CAISEKTIIVPNYGYTF
>TRBJ2-7|-|-|TRBV5-6
TGTGCCAGCAGCAGGGGTCCCCTAGGCTACGAGCAGTACTTC
CASSRGPLGYEQYF
>TRBJ2-1|-|TRBD1|TRBV29-1
TGCAGCGTCCACCCCGGGACAGGGGCCGGGGATGAGCAGTTCTTC
CSVHPGTGAGDEQFF
>TRBJ1-5|-|TRBD1|TRBV18
TGTGCCAGCTCCGGGGAGACAGGGGCTGGCAATCAGCCCCAGCATTTT
CASSGETGAGNQPQHF
>TRBJ2-1|-|-|TRBV5-1
TGCGCCAGCAGCTTGGGGGGACACTACAACAATGAGCAGTTCTTC
CASSLGGHYNNEQFF
>TRBJ2-7|-|TRBD2|TRBV18
TGTGCCAGCTCACCTTCCACCGGGACTAGCGGGAGGGGATCCTACGAGCAGTACTTC
CASSPSTGTSGRGSYEQYF
>TRBJ1-1|-|-|TRBV6-5
TGTGCCAGCACTAGCTTAATGAACACTGAAGCTTTCTTT
CASTSLMNTEAFF
>TRBJ2-5|-|-|TRBV9
TGTGCCAGCAGCGCGCAGAAGAAACAAGAGACCCAGTACTTC
CASSAQKKQETQYF
>TRBJ1-5|-|-|TRBV6-1
TGTGCCAGCAAACTACAGGAGACGCTGGGTCAGCCCCAGCATTTT
CASKLQETLGQPQHF
>TRBJ1-5|few|-|TRBV6-1
TGTGCCAGCAGTGATTACGGGGGAACGGGCAATCAGCCCCAGCATTTT
CASSDYGGTGNQPQHF
>TRBJ2-7|-|TRBD2|TRBV5-6
TGTGCCAGCAGCTTAGCGGGGGGCCTTAACGAGCAGTACTTC
CASSLAGGLNEQYF
>TRBJ1-5|-|-|TRBV11-3
TGTGCCAGCAGCCGGAATCAGCCCCAGCATTTT
CASSRNQPQHF
>TRBJ2-1|-|TRBD2|TRBV11-3
TGTGCCAGCAGCCCCCGGCGTAGCGGGAGGGGGAATGAGCAGTTCTTC
CASSPRRSGRGNEQFF
>TRBJ2-5|few|TRBD1|TRBV7-9
TGTGCCAGCAGCTGGGACAGGGAAGAGACCCAGTACTTC
CASSWDREETQYF
>TRBJ1-5|-|TRBD1|TRBV6-5
TGTGCCAGCAGTCCCGGGACAGGGTACAATCAGCCCCAGCATTTT
CASSPGTGYNQPQHF
>TRBJ2-7|-|TRBD1|TRBV7-2
TGTGCCAGCAGCTTCACCTCGACAGGGCTGTACGAGCAGTACTTC
CASSFTSTGLYEQYF
>TRBJ1-1|-|-|TRBV7-2
TGTGCCAGCAGAATAGGACGGGGAACATCTGAAGCTTTCTTT
CASRIGRGTSEAFF
>TRBJ1-2|few|TRBD1|TRBV6-6
TGTGCCAGCAGTACGACAGGGAGACTACGGGGCTACACCTTC
CASSTTGRLRGYTF
>TRBJ2-1|-|TRBD2|TRBV5-1
TGCGCCAGCAGTTTTGGACTAGATTCGGTCAATGAGCAGTTCTTC
CASSFGLDSVNEQFF
>TRBJ2-5|-|TRBD2|TRBV2
TGTGCCAGCAGTGAAGCCTGGGCTAGCGGGGGGCCTGGGGAGACCCAGTACTTC
CASSEAWASGGPGETQYF
>TRBJ1-5|-|-|TRBV19
TGTGCCAGTAGCCTAACAGGAGACATCAATCAGCCCCAGCATTTT
CASSLTGDINQPQHF
>TRBJ2-3|-|-|TRBV6-1
TGTGCCAGCAGTCTACCGGTGTCCACAGATACGCAGTATTTT
CASSLPVSTDTQYF
>TRBJ2-1|-|TRBD1|TRBV6-5
TGTGCCAGCAGTTACTCGACACAGGGGGCGTACAATGAGCAGTTCTTC
CASSYSTQGAYNEQFF
>TRBJ2-1|-|-|TRBV2
TGTGCCAGCAGTGAAGACAGGGAAAAAGACAATGAGCAGTTCTTC
CASSEDREKDNEQFF
>TRBJ2-1|-|-|TRBV7-3
TGTGCCAGCAGCTATAGGGGCGCCGTCAATGAGCAGTTCTTC
CASSYRGAVNEQFF
>TRBJ2-1|-|-|TRBV19
TGTGCCAGTATCGGCGGGGGCCCGGACAATGAGCAGTTCTTC
CASIGGGPDNEQFF
>TRBJ2-2|-|-|TRBV7-3
TGTGCCAGCAGCTTAGGTCCGGACACCGGGGAGCTGTTTTTT
CASSLGPDTGELFF
>TRBJ2-1|-|TRBD2|TRBV11-3
TGTGCCAGCAGCTTTTGGTCTAGCGGGAGGAGGGAGCCCTACAATGAGCAGTTCTTC
CASSFWSSGRREPYNEQFF
>TRBJ2-3|-|TRBD1|TRBV10-3
TGTGCCATCAAGGGAGACAGGGGCACAGATACGCAGTATTTT
CAIKGDRGTDTQYF
>TRBJ2-5|once|-|TRBV9
TGTGCCAGCAGCTCTCCCGGGACTTTTGAAGAGACCCAGTACTTC
CASSSPGTFEETQYF
>TRBJ2-3|-|TRBD1|TRBV7-6
TGTGCCAGCAGCTTCACAGGGGCTAGCACAGATACGCAGTATTTT
CASSFTGASTDTQYF
>TRBJ2-1|-|TRBD2|TRBV27
TGTGCCAGCAGTTTGTTTACTAGCGGGAGAAATGAGCAGTTCTTC
CASSLFTSGRNEQFF